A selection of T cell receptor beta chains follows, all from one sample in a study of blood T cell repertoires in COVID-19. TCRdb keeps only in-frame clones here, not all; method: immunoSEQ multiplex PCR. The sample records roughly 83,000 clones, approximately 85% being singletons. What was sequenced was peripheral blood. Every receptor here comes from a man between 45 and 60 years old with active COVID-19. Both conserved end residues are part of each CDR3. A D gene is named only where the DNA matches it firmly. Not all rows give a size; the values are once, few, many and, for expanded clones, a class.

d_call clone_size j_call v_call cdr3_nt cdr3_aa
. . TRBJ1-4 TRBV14 TGTGCCAGCAGCCGAAGTGGCGGCTGGGGGGAGGAAAAACTGTTTTTT CASSRSGGWGEEKLFF
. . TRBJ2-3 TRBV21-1 TGTGCCAGCAGCAAACCCTTGCGGGCAGGCGATACAGATACGCAGTATTTT CASSKPLRAGDTDTQYF
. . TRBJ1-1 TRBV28 TGTGCCTCCTGCGGGGTACTGGAACCTGAAGCTTTCTTT CASCGVLEPEAFF
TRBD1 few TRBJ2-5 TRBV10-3 TGTGCCATCAGTGAGTGGACAGGGGGTGAGACCCAGTACTTC CAISEWTGGETQYF
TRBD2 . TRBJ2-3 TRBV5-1 TGCGCCAGCAGCCCAGGGACTAGCGGCGCAGATACGCAGTATTTT CASSPGTSGADTQYF
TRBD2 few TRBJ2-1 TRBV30 TGTGCCTGGAGTCCGTTGGCGGGGGGGAATGAGCAGTTCTTC CAWSPLAGGNEQFF
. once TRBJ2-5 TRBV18 TGTGCCAGCTCACAAGGACAGCGAGAGACCCAGTACTTC CASSQGQRETQYF
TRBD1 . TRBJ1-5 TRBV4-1 TGCGCCAGCAGCCAGGGTGCAGGGGGCATAAGCAATCAGCCCCAGCATTTT CASSQGAGGISNQPQHF
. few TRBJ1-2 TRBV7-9 TGTGCCAGCAGCCCTAGACAGATATCTAACTATGGCTACACCTTC CASSPRQISNYGYTF
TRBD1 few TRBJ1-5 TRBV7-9 TGTGCCAGCAGCTTAGGTTCCGGGACAGGGAGCAATCAGCCCCAGCATTTT CASSLGSGTGSNQPQHF
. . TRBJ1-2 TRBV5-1 TGCGCCAGCAGCCTCTATCCACAGGGTCCCTATGGCTACACCTTC CASSLYPQGPYGYTF
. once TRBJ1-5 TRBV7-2 TGTGCCAGCAGCAGGGACACGGATCAGCCCCAGCATTTT CASSRDTDQPQHF
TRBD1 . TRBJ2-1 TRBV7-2 TGTGCCAGCAGCTGGGAGCGTGGACAGGGGAATTACAATGAGCAGTTCTTC CASSWERGQGNYNEQFF
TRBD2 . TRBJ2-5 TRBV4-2 TGTGCCAGCAGCCAAGATGGGACTAGCGGGCAGGAGACCCAGTACTTC CASSQDGTSGQETQYF
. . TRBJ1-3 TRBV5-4 TGTGCCAGCAGCTTGACCGTCGCGGACTCTGGAAACACCATATATTTT CASSLTVADSGNTIYF
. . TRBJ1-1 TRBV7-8 TGTGCCAGCAGCTTAGAGATGTGGACAGACAGAATTGAAGCTTTCTTT CASSLEMWTDRIEAFF
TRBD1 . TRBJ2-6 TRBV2 TGTGCCAGCAGTGATGCGGACAGGGTCTCTGGGGCCAACGTCCTGACTTTC CASSDADRVSGANVLTF
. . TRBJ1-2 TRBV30 TGTGCCTGGAGTACTTTTCCTTTTAACTATGGCTACACCTTC CAWSTFPFNYGYTF
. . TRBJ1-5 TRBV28 TGTGCCAGCAGGCAGGGGCCCTTCCCCGAAGAGCCCCAGCATTTT CASRQGPFPEEPQHF
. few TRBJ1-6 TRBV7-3 TGTGCCAGCAGCTTGGCAGGGGCCGGACATTCACCCCTCCACTTT CASSLAGAGHSPLHF
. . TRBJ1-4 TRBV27 TGTGCCAGCAGTTTGACGGGAGAAAAACTGTTTTTT CASSLTGEKLFF
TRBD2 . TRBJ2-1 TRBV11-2 TGTGCCAGCAGCACTAGCGGGGTGTCGGGGTACAATGAGCAGTTCTTC CASSTSGVSGYNEQFF
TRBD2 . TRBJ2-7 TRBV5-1 TGCGCCAGCAGCTTAGCGGGAGGCCCCTACGAGCAGTACTTC CASSLAGGPYEQYF
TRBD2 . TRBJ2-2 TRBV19 TGTGCCAGTAGTTTTCTAGCGGGAGTGAACACCGGGGAGCTGTTTTTT CASSFLAGVNTGELFF
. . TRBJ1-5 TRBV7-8 TGTGCCAGCAGCCAGGATCGGGGTCAGCCCCAGCATTTT CASSQDRGQPQHF
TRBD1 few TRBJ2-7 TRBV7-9 TGTGCCAGCAGCAAACCGGGACAGGGACTCAACGAGCAGTACTTC CASSKPGQGLNEQYF
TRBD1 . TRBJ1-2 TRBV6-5 TGTGCCAGCAGTTACTCGCAACAGGGGGTATATGGCTACACCTTC CASSYSQQGVYGYTF
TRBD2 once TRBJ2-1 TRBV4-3 TGCGCCAGCAGCCGACTTCCTAGCGGGGGTTACAATGAGCAGTTCTTC CASSRLPSGGYNEQFF
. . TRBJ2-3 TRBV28 TGTGCCAGCGGCGGGACAGCCTCCACAGATACGCAGTATTTT CASGGTASTDTQYF
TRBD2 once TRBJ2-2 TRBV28 TGTGCCAGCAGGCAAGCGGGAGGGCCTCGTGGCGGGGAGCTGTTTTTT CASRQAGGPRGGELFF
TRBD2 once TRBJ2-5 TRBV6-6 TGTGCCAGCAGCAACGCCGCGGGGGTAGAGACCCAGTACTTC CASSNAAGVETQYF
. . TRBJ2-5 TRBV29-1 TGCAGCGTTGAAGGACTAGATTTACAAGAGACCCAGTACTTC CSVEGLDLQETQYF
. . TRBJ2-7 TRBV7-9 TGTGCCAGCAGCCTTGGGGGCGCCTCTAAGCAGTACTTC CASSLGGASKQYF
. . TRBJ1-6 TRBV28 TGTGCCAGCAGTTTAGTCAGGCCAAATTCACCCCTCCACTTT CASSLVRPNSPLHF
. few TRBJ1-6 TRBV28 TGTGCCAGCAGTTCTCCGGTGACAGCGGGGAATTCACCCCTCCACTTT CASSSPVTAGNSPLHF
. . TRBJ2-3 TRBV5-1 TGCGCCAGCAGCTTGTTAGAGGGAACAGATACGCAGTATTTT CASSLLEGTDTQYF
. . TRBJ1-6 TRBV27 TGTGCCAGCAGTTTGAGAGAAAATAATTCACCCCTCCACTTT CASSLRENNSPLHF
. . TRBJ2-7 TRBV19 TGTGCCAGTAGTATTAGGGCGGGGGCGAACTACGAGCAGTACTTC CASSIRAGANYEQYF
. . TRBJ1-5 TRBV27 TGTGCCAGCAGTCCTCAGGGAAGCAATCAGCCCCAGCATTTT CASSPQGSNQPQHF
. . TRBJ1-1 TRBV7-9 TGTGCCAGCAGCTCGAGACAGTTGGAAGCTTTCTTT CASSSRQLEAFF
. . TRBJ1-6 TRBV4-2 TGTGCCAGCAGCCAACAGGGGAATAATTCACCCCTCCACTTT CASSQQGNNSPLHF
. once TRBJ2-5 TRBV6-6 TGTGCCAGCAGTAACAGGGATCAAGAGACCCAGTACTTC CASSNRDQETQYF
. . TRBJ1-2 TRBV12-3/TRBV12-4 TGTGCCAGCAGTTTAAGGGACAAAGGCTACACCTTC CASSLRDKGYTF
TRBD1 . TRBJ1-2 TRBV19 TGTGCCAGTGCGGTAGAGGGGGCTGGCTACACCTTC CASAVEGAGYTF
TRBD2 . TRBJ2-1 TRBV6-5 TGTGCCAGCAGGGCCGGGACTAGCGGGGGACAAGAGCAGTTCTTC CASRAGTSGGQEQFF
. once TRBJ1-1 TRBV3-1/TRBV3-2 TGTGCCAGCAGCCAAGGGGTTCTTAGCGGGGGGGAGAACACTGAAGCTTTCTTT CASSQGVLSGGENTEAFF
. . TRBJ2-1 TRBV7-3 TGTGCCAGCAGCAAAGAGAACAGGTTATCTTCCTACAATGAGCAGTTCTTC CASSKENRLSSYNEQFF
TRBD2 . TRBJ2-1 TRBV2 TGTGCCAGCAGGGGACTAGCGGGAGGAAATGAGCAGTTCTTC CASRGLAGGNEQFF